Detailed here is one T cell receptor (beta chain). The sample originates from a study of blood T cell repertoires in COVID-19. The CDR3 consists of 16 residues. Germline CDR1 and CDR2: LNHDA and SQIVND (reference sequence). With 3 bases clipped from V and 9 bases from J, the junction kept 11 bases outside the gene matches. This table comes from immunoSEQ multiplex PCR, and its TCRdb copy is limited to in-frame clones, with some not included. Of more than 450,000 clones in the sample, 87% were seen once. The origin of this receptor is a woman aged 18-29 years who had recovered from COVID-19. The V and J genes are TRBV19 and TRBJ1-6, with TRBD1 matching 7 bases. Material for sequencing was PBMCs or T cells enriched from blood (not recorded which). The CDR3 nucleotides are TGTGCCAGTAGTATGGGGAGAGGGGGCGAGAGTTCACCCCTCCACTTT. This encodes CASSMGRGGESSPLHF.